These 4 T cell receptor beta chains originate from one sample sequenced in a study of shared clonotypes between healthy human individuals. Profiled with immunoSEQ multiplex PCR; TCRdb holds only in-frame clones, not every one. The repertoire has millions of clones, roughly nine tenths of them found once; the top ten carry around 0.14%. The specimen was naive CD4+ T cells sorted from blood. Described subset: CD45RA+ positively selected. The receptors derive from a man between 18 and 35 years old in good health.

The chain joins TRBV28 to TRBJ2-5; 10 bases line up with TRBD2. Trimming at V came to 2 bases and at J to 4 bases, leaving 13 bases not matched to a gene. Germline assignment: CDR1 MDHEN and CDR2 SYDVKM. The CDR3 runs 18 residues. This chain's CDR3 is CASSLVRVAGGLRETQYF. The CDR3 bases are TGTGCCAGCAGTTTAGTCCGGGTAGCGGGGGGACTCAGAGAGACCCAGTACTTC.

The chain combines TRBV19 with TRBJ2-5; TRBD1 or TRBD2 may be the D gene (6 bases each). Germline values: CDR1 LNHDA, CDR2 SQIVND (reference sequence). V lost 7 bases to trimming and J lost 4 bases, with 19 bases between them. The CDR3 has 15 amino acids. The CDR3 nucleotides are TGTGCCAGTACCTCCGGGGGCGCAGGGAGAGAGACCCAGTACTTC. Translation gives CASTSGGAGRETQYF.

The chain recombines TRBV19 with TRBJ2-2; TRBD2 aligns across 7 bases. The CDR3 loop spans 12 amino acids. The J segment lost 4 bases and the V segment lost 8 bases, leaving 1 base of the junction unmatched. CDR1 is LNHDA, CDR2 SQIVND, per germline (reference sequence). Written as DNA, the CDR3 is TGTGCCAGTGGCGGGGGCACCGGGGAGCTGTTTTTT. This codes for CASGGGTGELFF.

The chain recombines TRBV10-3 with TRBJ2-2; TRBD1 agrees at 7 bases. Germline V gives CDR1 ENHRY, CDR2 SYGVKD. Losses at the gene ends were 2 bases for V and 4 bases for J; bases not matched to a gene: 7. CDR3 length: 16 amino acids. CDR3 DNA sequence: TGTGCCATCAGTGAGGGTACAGGGGTAGGCACCGGGGAGCTGTTTTTT. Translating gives CAISEGTGVGTGELFF.